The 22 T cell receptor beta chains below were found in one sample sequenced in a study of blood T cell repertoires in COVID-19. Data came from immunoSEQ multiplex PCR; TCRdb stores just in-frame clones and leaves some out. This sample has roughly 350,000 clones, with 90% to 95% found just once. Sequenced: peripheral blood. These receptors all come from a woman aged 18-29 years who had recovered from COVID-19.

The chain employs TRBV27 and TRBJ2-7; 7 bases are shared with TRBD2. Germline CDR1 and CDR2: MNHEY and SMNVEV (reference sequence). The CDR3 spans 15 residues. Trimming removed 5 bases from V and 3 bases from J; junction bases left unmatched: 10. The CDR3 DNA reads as TGTGCCAGCAGTATTAGCGGGCCCTCCAGCTACGAGCAGTACGTC. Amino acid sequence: CASSISGPSSYEQYV.

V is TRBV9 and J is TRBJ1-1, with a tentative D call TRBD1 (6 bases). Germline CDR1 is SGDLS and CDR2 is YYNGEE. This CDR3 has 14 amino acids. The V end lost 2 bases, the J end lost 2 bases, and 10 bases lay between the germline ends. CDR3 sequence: CASSVTGSNTEAFF. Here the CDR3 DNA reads TGTGCCAGCAGCGTTACAGGGTCAAACACTGAAGCTTTCTTT. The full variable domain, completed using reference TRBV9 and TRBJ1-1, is DSGVTQTPKHLITATGQRVTLRCSPRSGDLSVYWYQQSLDQGLQFLIQYYNGEERAKGNILERFSAQQFPDLHSELNLSSLELGDSALYFCASSVTGSNTEAFFGQGTRLTVV.

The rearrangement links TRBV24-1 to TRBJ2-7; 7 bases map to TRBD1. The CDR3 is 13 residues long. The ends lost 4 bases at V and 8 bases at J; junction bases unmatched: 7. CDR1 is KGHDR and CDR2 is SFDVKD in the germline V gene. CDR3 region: CATSENRGHQQYV. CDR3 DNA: TGTGCCACCAGTGAAAACAGGGGACATCAGCAGTACGTC.

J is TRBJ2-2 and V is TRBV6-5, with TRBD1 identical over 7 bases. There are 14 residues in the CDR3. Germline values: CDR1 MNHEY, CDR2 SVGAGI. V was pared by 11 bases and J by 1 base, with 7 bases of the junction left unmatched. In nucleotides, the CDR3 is TGTGCCGGACGACAGGGCGGGAACACCGGGGAGCTGTTTTTT. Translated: CAGRQGGNTGELFF.

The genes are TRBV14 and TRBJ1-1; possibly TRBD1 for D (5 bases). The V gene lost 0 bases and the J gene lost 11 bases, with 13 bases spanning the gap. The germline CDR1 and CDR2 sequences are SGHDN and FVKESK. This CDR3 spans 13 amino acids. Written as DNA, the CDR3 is TGTGCCAGCAGCCAAGAGGTGGGGCGTGGGGCTTTCTTT. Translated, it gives CASSQEVGRGAFF.

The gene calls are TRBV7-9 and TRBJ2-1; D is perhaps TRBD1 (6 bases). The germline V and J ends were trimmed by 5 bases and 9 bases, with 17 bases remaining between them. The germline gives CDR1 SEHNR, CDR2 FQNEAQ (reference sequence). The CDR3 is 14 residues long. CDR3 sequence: CASSIQGNVGEQFF. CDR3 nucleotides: TGTGCCAGCAGCATTCAGGGGAATGTAGGTGAGCAGTTCTTC. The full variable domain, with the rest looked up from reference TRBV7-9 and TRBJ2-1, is DTGVSQNPRHKITKRGQNVTFRCDPISEHNRLYWYRQTLGQGPEFLTYFQNEAQLEKSRLLSDRFSAERPKGSFSTLEIQRTEQGDSAMYLCASSIQGNVGEQFFGPGTRLTVL.

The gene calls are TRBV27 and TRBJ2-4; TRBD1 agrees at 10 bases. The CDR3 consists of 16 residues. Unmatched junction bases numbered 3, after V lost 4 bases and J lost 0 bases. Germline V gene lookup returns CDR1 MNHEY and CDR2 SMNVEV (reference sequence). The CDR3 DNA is TGTGCCAGCAGTTGGACAGGGGGGAAAGCCAAAAACATTCAGTACTTC. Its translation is CASSWTGGKAKNIQYF.

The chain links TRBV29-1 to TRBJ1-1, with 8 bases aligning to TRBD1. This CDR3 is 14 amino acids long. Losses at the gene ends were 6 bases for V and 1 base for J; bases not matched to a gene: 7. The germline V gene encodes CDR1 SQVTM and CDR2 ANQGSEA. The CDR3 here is CSVAQGARNTEAFF. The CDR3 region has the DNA TGCAGCGTAGCCCAGGGGGCTAGGAACACTGAAGCTTTCTTT. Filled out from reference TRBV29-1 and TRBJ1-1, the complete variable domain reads SAVISQKPSRDICQRGTSLTIQCQVDSQVTMMFWYRQQPGQSLTLIATANQGSEATYESGFVIDKFPISRPNLTFSTLTVSNMSPEDSSIYLCSVAQGARNTEAFFGQGTRLTVV.

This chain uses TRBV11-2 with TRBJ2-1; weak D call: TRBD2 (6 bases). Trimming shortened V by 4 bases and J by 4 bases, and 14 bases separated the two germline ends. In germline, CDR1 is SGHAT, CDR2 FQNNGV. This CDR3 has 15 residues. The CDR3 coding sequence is TGTGCCAGCAGCTCCCGGGACTCTTTTTACAATGAGCAGTTCTTC. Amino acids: CASSSRDSFYNEQFF.

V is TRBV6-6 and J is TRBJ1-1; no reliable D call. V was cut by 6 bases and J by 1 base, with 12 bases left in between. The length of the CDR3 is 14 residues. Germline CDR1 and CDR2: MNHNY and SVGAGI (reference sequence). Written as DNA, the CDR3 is TGTGCCAGCAGACCCCCAACAGCGAACACTGAAGCTTTCTTT. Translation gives CASRPPTANTEAFF.

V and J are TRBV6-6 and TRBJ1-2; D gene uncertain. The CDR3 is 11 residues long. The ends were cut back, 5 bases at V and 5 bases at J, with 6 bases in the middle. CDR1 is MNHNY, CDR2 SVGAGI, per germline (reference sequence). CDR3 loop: CASSTYYGYTF. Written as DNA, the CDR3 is TGTGCCAGCAGTACATATTATGGCTACACCTTC.

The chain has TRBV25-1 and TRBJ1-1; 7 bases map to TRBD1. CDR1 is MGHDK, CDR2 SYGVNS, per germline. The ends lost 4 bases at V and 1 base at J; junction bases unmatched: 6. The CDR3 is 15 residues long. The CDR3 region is CASSVRQGQNTEAFF. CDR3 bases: TGTGCCAGCAGTGTGAGACAGGGTCAGAACACTGAAGCTTTCTTT.

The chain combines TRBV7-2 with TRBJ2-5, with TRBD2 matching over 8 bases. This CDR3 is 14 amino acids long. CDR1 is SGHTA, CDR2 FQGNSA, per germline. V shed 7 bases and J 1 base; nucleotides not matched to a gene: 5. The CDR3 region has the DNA TGTGCCAGCACCCAGGCGGGGGGCCAAGAGACCCAGTACTTC. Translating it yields CASTQAGGQETQYF.

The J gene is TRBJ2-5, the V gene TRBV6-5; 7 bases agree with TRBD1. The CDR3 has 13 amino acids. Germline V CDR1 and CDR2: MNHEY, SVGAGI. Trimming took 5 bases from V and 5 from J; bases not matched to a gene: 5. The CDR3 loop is CASSRDRVETQYF. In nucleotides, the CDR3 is TGTGCCAGCAGTCGAGACAGGGTGGAGACCCAGTACTTC.

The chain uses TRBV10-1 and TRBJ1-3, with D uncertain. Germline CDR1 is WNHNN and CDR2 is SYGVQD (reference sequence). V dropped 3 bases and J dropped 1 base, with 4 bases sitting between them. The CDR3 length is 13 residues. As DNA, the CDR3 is TGCGCCAGCAGTGAAGAGTCTGGAAACACCATATATTTT. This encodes CASSEESGNTIYF.

The CDR3 is CASSLGPWTGRNEKLFF. DNA for the CDR3: TGCGCCAGCAGCTTGGGGCCCTGGACAGGACGTAATGAAAAACTGTTTTTT. The chain employs TRBV5-1 and TRBJ1-4; TRBD1 aligns across 7 bases. The CDR3 is 17 amino acids. V was clipped by 0 bases and J by 4 bases; unmatched bases: 9. The V gene's germline CDR1 is SGHRS and CDR2 YFSETQ. The entire variable domain, with the rest obtained from reference TRBV5-1 and TRBJ1-4, is as follows: KAGVTQTPRYLIKTRGQQVTLSCSPISGHRSVSWYQQTPGQGLQFLFEYFSETQRNKGNFPGRFSGRQFSNSRSEMNVSTLELGDSALYLCASSLGPWTGRNEKLFFGSGTQLSVL.

CDR3 residues: CASSYTTRSYTEAFF. In DNA form, the CDR3 reads TGTGCCAGCAGCTACACTACGAGGAGTTACACTGAAGCTTTCTTT. This chain uses TRBV7-2 with TRBJ1-1, with D unresolved. Germline V lookup: CDR1 SGHTA, CDR2 FQGNSA. The V end was cut by 4 bases, the J end by 3 bases, with 15 bases between. The length of the CDR3 is 15 residues.

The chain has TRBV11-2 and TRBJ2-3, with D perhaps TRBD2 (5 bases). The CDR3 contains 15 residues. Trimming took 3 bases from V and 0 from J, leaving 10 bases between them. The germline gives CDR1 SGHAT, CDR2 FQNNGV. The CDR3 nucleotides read TGTGCCAGCAGCTTTTATCCGGGGAGCACAGATACGCAGTATTTT. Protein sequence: CASSFYPGSTDTQYF.

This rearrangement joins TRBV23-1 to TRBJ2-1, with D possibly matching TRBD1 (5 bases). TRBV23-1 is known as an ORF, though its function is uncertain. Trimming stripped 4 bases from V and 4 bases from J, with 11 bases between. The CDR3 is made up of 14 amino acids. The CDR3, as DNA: TGCGCCAGCAGTCTGGAAGACAGTTACAATGAGCAGTTCTTC. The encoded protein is CASSLEDSYNEQFF.

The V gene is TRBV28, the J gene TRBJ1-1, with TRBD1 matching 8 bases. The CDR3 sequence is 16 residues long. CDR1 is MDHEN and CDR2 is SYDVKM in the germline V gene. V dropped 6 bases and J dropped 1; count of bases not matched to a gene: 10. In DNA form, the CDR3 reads TGTGCCAGCAGCTACGGGACAGGCCTTTGGAACACTGAAGCTTTCTTT. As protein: CASSYGTGLWNTEAFF.

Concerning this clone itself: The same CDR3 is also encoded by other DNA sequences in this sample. CDR3 DNA: TGTGCCTGGAGTGTTACGGGGGGGACTGAAGCTTTCTTT. The encoded protein is CAWSVTGGTEAFF. The chain combines TRBV30 with TRBJ1-1; D may be TRBD1 (5 bases). CDR1 is GTSNPN and CDR2 is SVGIG in the germline V gene (reference sequence). Trimming shortened V by 0 bases and J by 5 bases, and 10 bases separated the two germline ends. The CDR3 length is 13 residues.

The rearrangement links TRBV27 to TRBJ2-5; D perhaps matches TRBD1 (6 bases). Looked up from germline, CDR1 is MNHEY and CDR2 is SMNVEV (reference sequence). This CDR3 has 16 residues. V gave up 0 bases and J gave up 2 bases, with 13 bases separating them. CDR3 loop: CASSLSWAGAQETQYF. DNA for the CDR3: TGTGCCAGCAGTTTATCTTGGGCAGGGGCGCAAGAGACCCAGTACTTC.